These T cell receptor beta chains were read from a single sample in a study of monozygotic twins with inflammatory bowel disease. Using the 5' RACE reads, TCRdb records one entry per CDR3 protein without DNA. The repertoire table contains 310,000 or so distinct CDR3 sequences. The sequenced sample was blood. These TCRs come from a human donor with ulcerative colitis or Crohn's disease, or a healthy co-twin of an affected twin (not recorded which). The CDR3 runs from the conserved cysteine through the conserved F or W. Each record gives: J gene, CDR3 length, V gene, CDR3 protein.

>TRBJ2-6|16|TRBV5-1
CASTPVAGAGANVLTF
>TRBJ1-5|13|TRBV7-2
CASSLALYQPQHF
>TRBJ1-2|12|TRBV27
CASSSMGYGYTF
>TRBJ1-1|16|TRBV27
CASSQPRQVGRSEAFF
>TRBJ2-3|13|TRBV7-2
CASSQERADTQYF
>TRBJ2-1|14|TRBV5-1
CASASGGVYNEQFF
>TRBJ2-5|13|TRBV6-5
CASSSGGAWTQYF
>TRBJ1-6|14|TRBV3-1
CASSQVTTDSPLHF
>TRBJ2-1|11|TRBV29-1
CSMGGVNEQFF
>TRBJ2-1|13|TRBV2
CASSVSINNEQFF
>TRBJ2-4|16|TRBV7-8
CASSLDRGLGKNIQYF
>TRBJ2-2|13|TRBV6-2/TRBV6-3
CASSRAQPGELFF
>TRBJ2-7|12|TRBV20-1
CSAPRSSYEQYF
>TRBJ2-6|14|TRBV24-1
CATSVGSGANVLTF
>TRBJ1-1|12|TRBV30
CAWSRVGTEAFF
>TRBJ2-3|16|TRBV12-3/TRBV12-4
CASSSPTGTYTDTQYF
>TRBJ2-5|13|TRBV7-3
CASSSGEGETQYF
>TRBJ2-2|17|TRBV12-3/TRBV12-4
CASSPLSGTGYTGELFF
>TRBJ2-7|17|TRBV20-1
CSARDSRLAGGPHEQYF
>TRBJ1-1|11|TRBV20-1
CSARTQTEAFF
>TRBJ2-6|16|TRBV4-3
CASSQGDRSGANVLTF
>TRBJ1-6|13|TRBV3-1
CASTPGENSPLHF